This T cell receptor beta chain was sequenced for a study of blood T cell repertoires in COVID-19. Study-level background: Sites in the United States, Italy and Spain provided acute and convalescent COVID-19 samples. PBMCs, B-cell-depleted T cells, or T cells provided the cDNA or gDNA that made up the material.

The ends lost 3 bases at V and 0 bases at J; junction bases unmatched: 3. From germline, CDR1 is SGHAT and CDR2 FQNNGV. The CDR3 is 15 residues long. In the authors' workflow: The authors estimated nucleated cell counts from reference gene primer amplification. TCRdb keeps only in-frame clones here, not all; method: immunoSEQ multiplex PCR. Clonal size and the V and J genes are those of that table, whereas D and trimming came from the DNA. Found here are about 91,000 clones, around 89% of them singletons; the top ten hold 4.5% to 6%. The TCR was taken from a woman of 80 years or more with active COVID-19. The sequenced material came from peripheral blood. The rearrangement joins TRBV11-2 to TRBJ2-3; 7 nucleotides align to TRBD1. The CDR3 is CASSFGQVSTDTQYF. CDR3 nucleotide sequence: TGTGCCAGCAGCTTCGGACAGGTTAGCACAGATACGCAGTATTTT.